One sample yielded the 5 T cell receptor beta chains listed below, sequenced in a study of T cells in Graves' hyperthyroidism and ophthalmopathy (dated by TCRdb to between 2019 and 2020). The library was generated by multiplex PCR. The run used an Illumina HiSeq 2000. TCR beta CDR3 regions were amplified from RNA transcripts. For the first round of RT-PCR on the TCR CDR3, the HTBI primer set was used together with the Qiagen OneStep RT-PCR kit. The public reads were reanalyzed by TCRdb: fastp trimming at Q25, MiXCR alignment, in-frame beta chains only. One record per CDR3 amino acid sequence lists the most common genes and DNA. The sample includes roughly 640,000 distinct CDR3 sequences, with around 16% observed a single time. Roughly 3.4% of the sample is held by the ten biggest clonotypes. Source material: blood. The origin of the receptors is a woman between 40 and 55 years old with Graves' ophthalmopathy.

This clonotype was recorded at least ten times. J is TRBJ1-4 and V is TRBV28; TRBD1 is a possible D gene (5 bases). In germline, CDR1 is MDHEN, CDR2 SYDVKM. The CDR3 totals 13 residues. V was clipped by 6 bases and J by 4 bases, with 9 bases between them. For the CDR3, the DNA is TGTGCCAGCAGGGGGCTGCTTAATGAAAAACTGTTTTTT. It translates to CASRGLLNEKLFF.

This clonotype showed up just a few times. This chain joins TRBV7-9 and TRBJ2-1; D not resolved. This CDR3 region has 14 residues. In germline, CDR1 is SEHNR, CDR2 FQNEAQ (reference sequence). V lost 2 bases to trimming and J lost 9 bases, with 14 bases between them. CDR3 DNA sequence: TGTGCCAGCAGCTTACCGTATAGCTCTGGTGAGCAGTTCTTC. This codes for CASSLPYSSGEQFF.

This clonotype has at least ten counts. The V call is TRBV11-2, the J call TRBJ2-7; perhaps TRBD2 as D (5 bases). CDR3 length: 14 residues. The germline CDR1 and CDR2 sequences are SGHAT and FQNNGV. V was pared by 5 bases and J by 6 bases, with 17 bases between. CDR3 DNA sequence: TGTGCCAGCAGCCCCAGACTGACGGGAAGCGAGCAGTACTTC. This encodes CASSPRLTGSEQYF.

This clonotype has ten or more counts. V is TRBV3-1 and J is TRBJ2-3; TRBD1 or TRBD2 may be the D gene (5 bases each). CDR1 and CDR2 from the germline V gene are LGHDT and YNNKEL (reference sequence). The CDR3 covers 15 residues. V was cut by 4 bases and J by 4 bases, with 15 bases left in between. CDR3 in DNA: TGTGCCAGCAGCCTCAACCTGGGGGTGGCAGATACGCAGTATTTT. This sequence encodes CASSLNLGVADTQYF.

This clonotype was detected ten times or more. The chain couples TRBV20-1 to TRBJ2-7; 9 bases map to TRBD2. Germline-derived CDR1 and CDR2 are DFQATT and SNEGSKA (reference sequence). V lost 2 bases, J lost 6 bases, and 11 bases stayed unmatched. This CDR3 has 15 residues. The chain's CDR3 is CSARSPGLAYREQYF. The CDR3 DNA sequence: TGCAGTGCTAGATCGCCGGGACTAGCCTATCGCGAGCAGTACTTC.